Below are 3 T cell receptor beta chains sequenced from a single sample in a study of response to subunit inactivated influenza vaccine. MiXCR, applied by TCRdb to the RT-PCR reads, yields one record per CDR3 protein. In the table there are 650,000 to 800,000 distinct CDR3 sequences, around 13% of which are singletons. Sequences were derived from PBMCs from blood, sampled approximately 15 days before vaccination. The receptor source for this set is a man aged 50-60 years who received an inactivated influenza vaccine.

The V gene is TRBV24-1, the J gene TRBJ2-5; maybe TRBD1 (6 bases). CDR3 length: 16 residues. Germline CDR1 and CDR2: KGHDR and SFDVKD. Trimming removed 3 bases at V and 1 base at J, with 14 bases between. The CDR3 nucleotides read TGTGCCACCAGTGATGGGGCAGGGGCTTTCCAAGAGACCCAGTACTTC. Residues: CATSDGAGAFQETQYF.

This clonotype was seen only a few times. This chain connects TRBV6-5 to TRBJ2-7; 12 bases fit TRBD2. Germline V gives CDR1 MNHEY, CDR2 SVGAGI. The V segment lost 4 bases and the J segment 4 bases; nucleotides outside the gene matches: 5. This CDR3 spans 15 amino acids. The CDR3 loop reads CASSSRTSGIYEQYF. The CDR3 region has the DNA TGTGCCAGCAGTTCCCGGACTAGCGGGATATACGAGCAGTACTTC.

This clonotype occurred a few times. The chain's CDR3 is CASSSRTYQPQHF. The CDR3 coding sequence is TGTGCCAGCAGCTCCCGCACGTATCAGCCCCAGCATTTT. V gene TRBV6-2 or TRBV6-3 combines with J gene TRBJ1-5; no reliable D call. Germline CDR1 MNHEY, CDR2 SVGEGT. V lost 6 bases and J lost 5, with 11 bases in between. The CDR3 loop spans 13 amino acids.